This T cell receptor beta chain stems from a study of a mutant IDH1 vaccine in newly diagnosed glioma. The germline gives CDR1 WSHSY, CDR2 SAAADI. The CDR3 has 15 residues. The V gene end was trimmed by 2 bases and the J gene end by 5 bases; junction bases not matched to a gene: 8. Repertoires were generated with immunoSEQ multiplex PCR, while TCRdb's copy carries only in-frame clones and drops some. The sample holds fewer than 70,000 clones; about 89% are singletons and the top ten take 1.5% to 2.5%. As for time point: week 11, during vaccination. The study gave 300 ug of mutant IDH1 20-mer peptide per vaccine dose, with topical imiquimod. To note about this clone: The antigen remains undetermined.

The starting material was PBMCs, obtained from a glioma patient whose treatment included an IDH1 peptide vaccine. This receptor was identified in a man aged 35-49 years with glioma. The chain carries TRBV10-2 and TRBJ1-1; TRBD1 aligns across 7 bases. The CDR3 DNA is TGCGCCAGCAGTGAGAACAGACAGGGTGGGACTGAAGCTTTCTTT. This translates into CASSENRQGGTEAFF.